The 24 T cell receptor beta chains given below trace back to one sample, sequenced in a study of blood T cell repertoires in COVID-19. Produced via immunoSEQ multiplex PCR; TCRdb's table is partial and in-frame only. The repertoire has under 40,000 clones, about 94% of them found once; the top ten carry around 4%. Material: peripheral blood. The receptors shown here come from a human donor with active COVID-19. The donor label of this sample is uncertain.

CDR3 sequence (DNA): TGTGCCAGCAGCCAAATTGGAGGGCCCGCAGATACGCAGTATTTT. Translating gives CASSQIGGPADTQYF. The V and J genes are TRBV7-2 and TRBJ2-3; TRBD2 is a possible D gene (6 bases). The CDR3 covers 15 residues. Germline V gives CDR1 SGHTA, CDR2 FQGNSA. Trimming took 5 bases from V and 4 from J, leaving 16 bases between them. The full variable domain, rest sourced from reference TRBV7-2 and TRBJ2-3, is GAGVSQSPSNKVTEKGKDVELRCDPISGHTALYWYRQSLGQGLEFLIYFQGNSAPDKSGLPSDRFSAERTGGSVSTLTIQRTQQEDSAVYLCASSQIGGPADTQYFGPGTRLTVL.

The gene calls are TRBV18 and TRBJ2-6, with 10 bases identical to TRBD1. In germline, CDR1 is KGHSH, CDR2 LQKENI. The CDR3 covers 16 residues. J gave up 1 base and V 3 bases, and 0 bases lay outside the gene matches. CDR3 sequence: CASSPDRGSGANVLTF. The CDR3 DNA reads TGTGCCAGCTCACCGGACAGGGGGTCTGGGGCCAACGTCCTGACTTTC.

This chain links TRBV9 with TRBJ1-3; 7 positions agree with TRBD1. CDR3 length: 17 amino acids. Germline CDR1 is SGDLS and CDR2 is YYNGEE. The V segment lost 3 bases and the J segment 2 bases; nucleotides outside the gene matches: 11. This chain's CDR3 is CASSDGTALLAGNTIYF. The CDR3 DNA reads TGTGCCAGCAGCGACGGGACAGCTCTCTTGGCTGGAAACACCATATATTTT.

The CDR3 region has the DNA TGTGCCAGCAGCCCCAGATACACAGGGAATAATTCACCCCTCCACTTT. This translates into CASSPRYTGNNSPLHF. The V and J genes are TRBV11-2 and TRBJ1-6, with D maybe TRBD1 (6 bases). CDR3 size: 16 residues. Trimming took off 5 bases at V and 5 bases at J, with 16 bases between the two ends. CDR1 is SGHAT and CDR2 is FQNNGV in the germline V gene.

The chain is built from TRBV6-1 and TRBJ1-4; TRBD1 aligns across 10 bases. Germline V gene sequence: CDR1 MNHNS, CDR2 SASEGT. V lost 3 bases and J lost 10; bases outside the gene matches: 5. This CDR3 is built from 14 residues. Here the CDR3 DNA reads TGTGCCAGCAGTGACCGGGACAGGGGTGGAAAACTGTTTTTT. It specifies CASSDRDRGGKLFF.

This sequence joins TRBV5-1 and TRBJ1-2, with 12 nucleotides matching TRBD1. V shed 7 bases and J 2 bases; nucleotides not matched to a gene: 9. CDR3 length: 16 amino acids. Germline lookup yields CDR1 SGHRS and CDR2 YFSETQ. The CDR3 DNA reads as TGCGCCAGCTCTGAAGGGACAGGGGGCAAAAACTATGGCTACACCTTC. It is translated as CASSEGTGGKNYGYTF.

V gene TRBV18 combines with J gene TRBJ2-7; 9 bases are a match to TRBD2. CDR3 size: 14 residues. V was clipped by 3 bases and J by 7 bases; unmatched bases: 7. Germline-derived CDR1 and CDR2 are KGHSH and LQKENI. CDR3 sequence: CASSPSGRLWEQYF. The CDR3 bases are TGTGCCAGCTCACCGAGCGGGAGGCTCTGGGAGCAGTACTTC.

This clone was detected once. The rearrangement uses TRBV28 and TRBJ1-2; maybe TRBD1 (6 bases). Germline assignment: CDR1 MDHEN and CDR2 SYDVKM. With 4 bases removed from V and 4 bases from J, the gap between germline ends came to 7 bases. This CDR3 comprises 12 residues. CDR3 DNA: TGTGCCAGCAGTTCACAGGGCTATGGCTACACCTTC. Translation gives CASSSQGYGYTF.

The V and J genes are TRBV7-9 and TRBJ2-1; TRBD1 matches at 9 bases. The CDR3 is 17 amino acids. V trimming: 2 bases; J trimming: 0 bases; junction bases outside the gene matches: 5. Germline loops: CDR1 SEHNR, CDR2 FQNEAQ (reference sequence). Here the CDR3 DNA reads TGTGCCAGCAGCTTACCAGGACAGGGGAGCTCCTACAATGAGCAGTTCTTC. Its protein is CASSLPGQGSSYNEQFF.

This chain links TRBV3-1 (or the pseudogene TRBV3-2) with TRBJ2-2; TRBD1 matches at 7 bases. Losses at the gene ends were 6 bases for V and 7 bases for J; bases not matched to a gene: 8. The CDR3 loop spans 14 amino acids. CDR1 and CDR2 from the germline V gene are LGHDT and YNNKEL (reference sequence). CDR3 protein: CASSPYRGGGELFF. In DNA form, the CDR3 reads TGTGCCAGCAGTCCATACAGGGGTGGCGGGGAGCTGTTTTTT.

The chain carries TRBV2 and TRBJ1-1; the match to TRBD1 covers 9 bases. The CDR3 sequence is 15 residues long. V lost 3 bases and J lost 8; bases outside the gene matches: 10. Germline V gives CDR1 SNHLY, CDR2 FYNNEI. The CDR3 region has the DNA TGTGCCAGCAGTGATGGGGACAGGGTAGGGCAGGAAGCTTTCTTT. It specifies CASSDGDRVGQEAFF.

J is TRBJ2-5 and V is TRBV13, with TRBD2 matching over 7 bases. V lost 4 bases, J lost 3 bases, and 5 bases stayed unmatched. Germline CDR1 is PRHDT and CDR2 is FYEKMQ (reference sequence). The CDR3 sequence is 14 residues long. The CDR3 spells CASSYLAEEETQYF. In DNA form, the CDR3 reads TGTGCCAGCAGCTACCTAGCGGAAGAAGAGACCCAGTACTTC.

J is TRBJ1-5 and V is TRBV10-1; tentatively, D is TRBD1 (6 bases). Trimming left V 10 bases short and J 1 base short, with 14 bases between. There are 14 residues in the CDR3. Germline V lookup: CDR1 WNHNN, CDR2 SYGVQD (reference sequence). The CDR3 nucleotides are TGCGCCACCGGGGCAGGGGCAAGCAATCAGCCCCAGCATTTT. Translation gives CATGAGASNQPQHF.

The V gene is TRBV19, the J gene TRBJ1-2, with D possibly matching TRBD1 (5 bases). This CDR3 has 14 residues. The germline V gene has CDR1 LNHDA and CDR2 SQIVND (reference sequence). Trimming removed 3 bases from V and 8 bases from J, with 16 bases in between. The CDR3 region has the DNA TGTGCCAGTAGTATCGGTACAGCTGGGGCGGGCTACACCTTC. This gives the protein CASSIGTAGAGYTF. Full variable domain (outside the CDR3, taken from reference TRBV19 and TRBJ1-2): DGGITQSPKYLFRKEGQNVTLSCEQNLNHDAMYWYRQDPGQGLRLIYYSQIVNDFQKGDIAEGYSVSREKKESFPLTVTSAQKNPTAFYLCASSIGTAGAGYTFGSGTRLTVV.

The chain has TRBV10-1 and TRBJ2-1, with 8 bases lining up with TRBD1. The CDR3 contains 15 residues. The V gene end was trimmed by 5 bases and the J gene end by 13 bases; junction bases not matched to a gene: 16. The germline V gene has CDR1 WNHNN and CDR2 SYGVQD (reference sequence). CDR3 DNA: TGCGCCAGCAGTTACCGGACAGGGCAGTCCTCCCTCCAGTTCTTC. Protein sequence: CASSYRTGQSSLQFF.

This sequence joins TRBV7-2 and TRBJ2-2, with 9 nucleotides matching TRBD2. This CDR3 region has 16 residues. The germline CDR1 and CDR2 sequences are SGHTA and FQGNSA. V trimming: 2 bases; J trimming: 1 base; junction bases outside the gene matches: 2. The CDR3 reads CASSLPLAGNTGELFF. The CDR3 nucleotides read TGTGCCAGCAGCTTACCACTAGCGGGGAACACCGGGGAGCTGTTTTTT.

V gene TRBV25-1 combines with J gene TRBJ2-7; 7 bases are shared with TRBD2. Germline V gives CDR1 MGHDK, CDR2 SYGVNS. V lost 8 bases, J lost 0 bases, and 7 bases stayed unmatched. CDR3 size: 14 residues. The CDR3 protein is CASQEAGYSYEQYF. As DNA, the CDR3 is TGTGCCAGCCAAGAAGCGGGGTACTCCTACGAGCAGTACTTC.

This clone was detected only once. The chain links TRBV15 to TRBJ2-5; 9 bases line up with TRBD1. The V segment lost 3 bases and the J segment 5 bases; nucleotides outside the gene matches: 10. This CDR3 has 16 residues. Germline loops: CDR1 LNHNV, CDR2 YYDKDF (reference sequence). The chain's CDR3 is CATSRTNRGRRETQYF. The CDR3 DNA reads as TGTGCCACCAGCAGGACAAACAGGGGGCGTCGGGAGACCCAGTACTTC.

The chain joins TRBV7-9 to TRBJ2-1; 8 bases map to TRBD1. This CDR3 region has 16 residues. Germline V lookup: CDR1 SEHNR, CDR2 FQNEAQ (reference sequence). Trimming removed 0 bases from V and 7 bases from J; junction bases left unmatched: 8. The CDR3 spells CASSLAIDRGGNEQFF. The CDR3 bases are TGTGCCAGCAGCTTAGCCATAGACAGGGGCGGGAATGAGCAGTTCTTC.

The chain links TRBV3-1 (or the pseudogene TRBV3-2) to TRBJ1-2; a weak D match, TRBD1 (6 bases). The CDR3 spans 14 residues. V lost 3 bases, J lost 1 base, and 9 bases lay in between. CDR1 is LGHDT and CDR2 is YNNKEL in the germline V gene (reference sequence). CDR3 residues: CASSHRGVNYGYTF. CDR3 bases: TGTGCCAGCAGCCACAGGGGAGTTAACTATGGCTACACCTTC.

The CDR3 region has the DNA TGCGCCAGCAGCTCTAGATACAGGGCTACCAGCTCCTACAATGAGCAGTTCTTC. Protein sequence: CASSSRYRATSSYNEQFF. This chain links TRBV4-3 with TRBJ2-1; D possibly corresponds to TRBD1 (6 bases). Germline V gene data show CDR1 as LGHNA and CDR2 as YSLEER. The CDR3 covers 18 residues. Trimming took off 5 bases at V and 0 bases at J, with 20 bases between the two ends.

The genes are TRBV9 and TRBJ1-1, with 9 bases that match TRBD1. Germline CDR1 and CDR2: SGDLS and YYNGEE. Losses at the gene ends were 4 bases for V and 3 bases for J; bases not matched to a gene: 19. This CDR3 comprises 19 residues. The CDR3, as DNA: TGTGCCAGCAGCCTCCCGTTACCGGGACAGGGAGCGGAGGACACTGAAGCTTTCTTT. Translated: CASSLPLPGQGAEDTEAFF.

In the case of this clone: The sample carries other DNA sequences with the same CDR3. The chain combines TRBV19 with TRBJ2-2, with D perhaps matching TRBD1 (5 bases). Trimming shortened V by 3 bases and J by 0 bases, and 11 bases separated the two germline ends. This CDR3 comprises 16 residues. Germline V gives CDR1 LNHDA, CDR2 SQIVND (reference sequence). CDR3 coding DNA: TGTGCCAGTAGTATTCTAGGGGCTGCGAACACCGGGGAGCTGTTTTTT. Encoded protein: CASSILGAANTGELFF. Full variable domain (remainder filled in from reference TRBV19 and TRBJ2-2): DGGITQSPKYLFRKEGQNVTLSCEQNLNHDAMYWYRQDPGQGLRLIYYSQIVNDFQKGDIAEGYSVSREKKESFPLTVTSAQKNPTAFYLCASSILGAANTGELFFGEGSRLTVL.

The chain employs TRBV7-9 and TRBJ2-7; 8 positions agree with TRBD2. The length of the CDR3 is 14 residues. With V trimmed by 5 bases and J by 2 bases, 5 bases remained unmatched. Germline V gene data show CDR1 as SEHNR and CDR2 as FQNEAQ (reference sequence). The CDR3: CASSHTSGTYEQYF. DNA of the CDR3: TGTGCCAGCAGCCACACTAGCGGTACCTACGAGCAGTACTTC.